These T cell receptor beta chains were read from a single sample in a study of response to subunit inactivated influenza vaccine. TCRdb re-called the RT-PCR reads through MiXCR, storing one row per CDR3 protein. Seen here are some 480,000 distinct CDR3 sequences, about 10% observed once, and the top ten hold roughly 12%. Sequences were derived from PBMCs from blood, sampled 45 days after vaccination. The receptor source for this set is a man aged 45-60 years who received an inactivated influenza vaccine. Both conserved end residues are part of each CDR3. D genes are given only for firm matches. Clone size is given for some rows only: seen once, a few or many times, or a class if the clone is expanded.

v_call: TRBV5-1; clone_size: -; d_call: -; j_call: TRBJ1-4; cdr3_aa: CASSLIGSELNEKLFF; cdr3_nt: TGCGCCAGCAGCTTGATTGGGTCAGAGCTTAATGAAAAACTGTTTTTT
v_call: TRBV29-1; clone_size: many; d_call: -; j_call: TRBJ2-7; cdr3_aa: CSVGRSQRVGEQYF; cdr3_nt: TGCAGCGTCGGAAGGTCTCAGCGGGTTGGCGAGCAGTACTTC
v_call: TRBV28; clone_size: many; d_call: TRBD1; j_call: TRBJ2-7; cdr3_aa: CASSPTGKVLYEQYF; cdr3_nt: TGTGCCAGCAGCCCGACAGGGAAAGTTCTCTACGAGCAGTACTTC
v_call: TRBV15; clone_size: many; d_call: -; j_call: TRBJ1-5; cdr3_aa: CATSREGNQPQHF; cdr3_nt: TGTGCCACCAGCAGAGAAGGCAATCAGCCCCAGCATTTT
v_call: TRBV5-1; clone_size: few; d_call: -; j_call: TRBJ2-6; cdr3_aa: CASSWGSSGANVLTF; cdr3_nt: TGCGCCAGCAGCTGGGGATCCTCTGGGGCCAACGTCCTGACTTTC
v_call: TRBV18; clone_size: -; d_call: -; j_call: TRBJ1-6; cdr3_aa: CASSPSTGSTTTPLHF; cdr3_nt: TGTGCCAGCTCACCGTCGACGGGATCTACTACGACACCCCTCCACTTT
v_call: TRBV6-1; clone_size: -; d_call: -; j_call: TRBJ1-1; cdr3_aa: CASSEVYGAGGAEAFF; cdr3_nt: TGTGCCAGCAGTGAAGTCTACGGGGCCGGTGGGGCTGAAGCTTTCTTT
v_call: TRBV5-1; clone_size: -; d_call: -; j_call: TRBJ2-7; cdr3_aa: CASSLATGPGFGEQYF; cdr3_nt: TGCGCCAGCAGCTTGGCCACGGGACCGGGCTTTGGCGAGCAGTACTTC
v_call: TRBV11-1; clone_size: -; d_call: TRBD2; j_call: TRBJ2-1; cdr3_aa: CASSLGLAGPSSYTGNEQFF; cdr3_nt: TGTGCCAGCAGCTTAGGACTAGCGGGACCCAGCTCCTATACCGGGAATGAGCAGTTCTTC
v_call: TRBV28; clone_size: -; d_call: TRBD2; j_call: TRBJ2-3; cdr3_aa: CASSSELAGGLIDTQYF; cdr3_nt: TGTGCCAGCAGTTCCGAACTAGCGGGGGGGCTGATAGATACGCAGTATTTT
v_call: TRBV7-9; clone_size: few; d_call: TRBD1; j_call: TRBJ1-6; cdr3_aa: CASSGDSYNSPLHF; cdr3_nt: TGTGCCAGCAGCGGGGACAGCTATAATTCACCCCTCCACTTT
v_call: TRBV28; clone_size: many; d_call: -; j_call: TRBJ2-1; cdr3_aa: CASRTSGTGAYNEQFF; cdr3_nt: TGTGCCAGTAGAACATCCGGGACTGGCGCCTACAATGAGCAGTTCTTC
v_call: TRBV12-3/TRBV12-4; clone_size: many; d_call: TRBD1; j_call: TRBJ2-7; cdr3_aa: CASRGQDYEQYF; cdr3_nt: TGTGCCAGCAGGGGACAGGATTACGAGCAGTACTTC
v_call: TRBV7-6; clone_size: -; d_call: -; j_call: TRBJ2-7; cdr3_aa: CASSLSPTSYEQYF; cdr3_nt: TGTGCCAGCAGCTTATCGCCGACTTCGTACGAGCAGTACTTC
v_call: TRBV7-2; clone_size: -; d_call: -; j_call: TRBJ1-1; cdr3_aa: CASSLARGYTEAFF; cdr3_nt: TGTGCCAGCAGCTTAGCACGGGGTTACACTGAAGCTTTCTTT
v_call: TRBV7-2; clone_size: few; d_call: TRBD1; j_call: TRBJ2-5; cdr3_aa: CATRTGTVRETQYF; cdr3_nt: TGTGCCACCCGAACCGGGACAGTTCGAGAGACCCAGTACTTC
v_call: TRBV15; clone_size: many; d_call: -; j_call: TRBJ1-5; cdr3_aa: CATSRDRSGAHQPQHF; cdr3_nt: TGTGCCACCAGCAGAGATCGGTCAGGGGCCCATCAGCCCCAGCATTTT
v_call: TRBV2; clone_size: many; d_call: -; j_call: TRBJ2-1; cdr3_aa: CASSLRTTSSYNEQFF; cdr3_nt: TGTGCCAGCAGTCTGCGGACTACTAGCTCCTACAATGAGCAGTTCTTC
v_call: TRBV7-9; clone_size: -; d_call: -; j_call: TRBJ1-2; cdr3_aa: CASSLAGEIYGYTF; cdr3_nt: TGTGCCAGCAGCTTAGCTGGGGAAATCTATGGCTACACCTTC
v_call: TRBV4-2; clone_size: -; d_call: -; j_call: TRBJ2-7; cdr3_aa: CASSQDSGTNYEQYF; cdr3_nt: TGTGCCAGCAGCCAAGATTCAGGTACAAACTACGAGCAGTACTTC
v_call: TRBV7-2; clone_size: few; d_call: -; j_call: TRBJ2-7; cdr3_aa: CASSFSGTSGEQYF; cdr3_nt: TGTGCCAGCAGCTTTTCCGGGACCTCGGGCGAGCAGTACTTC
v_call: TRBV6-2/TRBV6-3; clone_size: -; d_call: TRBD2; j_call: TRBJ2-1; cdr3_aa: CATEREGRGNEQFF; cdr3_nt: TGTGCCACCGAACGGGAGGGCCGCGGAAATGAGCAGTTCTTC
v_call: TRBV6-1; clone_size: many; d_call: -; j_call: TRBJ1-4; cdr3_aa: CASRMQVSLNEKLFF; cdr3_nt: TGTGCCAGCAGAATGCAGGTCAGCCTGAATGAAAAACTGTTTTTT
v_call: TRBV5-1; clone_size: -; d_call: TRBD2; j_call: TRBJ2-1; cdr3_aa: CASSGSGGELSYNEQFF; cdr3_nt: TGCGCCAGCAGCGGTAGCGGGGGGGAATTGTCCTACAATGAGCAGTTCTTC
v_call: TRBV7-9; clone_size: few; d_call: -; j_call: TRBJ1-1; cdr3_aa: CASSAEYDEAFF; cdr3_nt: TGTGCCAGCAGCGCGGAGTACGATGAAGCTTTCTTT
v_call: TRBV27; clone_size: -; d_call: TRBD1; j_call: TRBJ1-1; cdr3_aa: CASSIIGTGGLTEAFF; cdr3_nt: TGTGCCAGCAGTATAATTGGGACAGGGGGTTTAACTGAAGCTTTCTTT
v_call: TRBV5-1; clone_size: -; d_call: TRBD1; j_call: TRBJ2-3; cdr3_aa: CASSSERGGRDTQYF; cdr3_nt: TGCGCCAGCAGCTCCGAACGAGGGGGCCGAGATACGCAGTATTTT